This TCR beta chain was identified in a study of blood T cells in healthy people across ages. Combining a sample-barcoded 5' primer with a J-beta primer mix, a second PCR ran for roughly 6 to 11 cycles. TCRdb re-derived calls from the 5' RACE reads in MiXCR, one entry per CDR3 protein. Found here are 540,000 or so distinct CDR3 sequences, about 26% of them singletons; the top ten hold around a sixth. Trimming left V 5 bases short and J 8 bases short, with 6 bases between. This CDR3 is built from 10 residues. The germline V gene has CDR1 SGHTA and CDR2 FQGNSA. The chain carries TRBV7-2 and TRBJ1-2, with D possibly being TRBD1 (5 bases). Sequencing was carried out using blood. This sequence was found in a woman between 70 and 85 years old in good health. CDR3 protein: CASSGGGYTF. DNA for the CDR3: TGTGCCAGCAGCGGGGGAGGCTACACCTTC.